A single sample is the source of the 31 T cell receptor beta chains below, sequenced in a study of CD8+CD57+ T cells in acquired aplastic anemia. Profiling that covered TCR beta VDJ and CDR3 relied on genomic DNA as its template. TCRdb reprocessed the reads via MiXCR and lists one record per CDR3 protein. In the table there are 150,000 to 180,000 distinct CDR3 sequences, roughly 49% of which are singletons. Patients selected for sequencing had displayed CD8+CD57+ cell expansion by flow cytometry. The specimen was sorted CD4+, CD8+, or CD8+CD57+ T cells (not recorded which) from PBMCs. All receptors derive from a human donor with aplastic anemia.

The CDR3 is CASSDQTGNNEQFF. The CDR3 nucleotides read TGCGCCAGCAGTGACCAGACAGGGAACAATGAGCAGTTCTTC. The V call is TRBV10-1, the J call TRBJ2-1, with 7 bases lining up with TRBD1. This CDR3 spans 14 amino acids. Germline values: CDR1 WNHNN, CDR2 SYGVQD (reference sequence). Trimming took 3 bases from V and 5 from J; bases not matched to a gene: 4.

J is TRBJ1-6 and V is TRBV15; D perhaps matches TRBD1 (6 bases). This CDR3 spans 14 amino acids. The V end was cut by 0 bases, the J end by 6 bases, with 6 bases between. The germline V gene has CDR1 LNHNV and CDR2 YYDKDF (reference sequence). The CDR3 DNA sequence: TGTGCCACCAGCAGAGAACAGGGTAATTCACCCCTCCACTTT. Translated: CATSREQGNSPLHF. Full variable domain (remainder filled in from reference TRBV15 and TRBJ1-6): DAMVIQNPRYQVTQFGKPVTLSCSQTLNHNVMYWYQQKSSQAPKLLFHYYDKDFNNEADTPDNFQSRRPNTSFCFLDIRSPGLGDTAMYLCATSREQGNSPLHFGNGTRLTVT.

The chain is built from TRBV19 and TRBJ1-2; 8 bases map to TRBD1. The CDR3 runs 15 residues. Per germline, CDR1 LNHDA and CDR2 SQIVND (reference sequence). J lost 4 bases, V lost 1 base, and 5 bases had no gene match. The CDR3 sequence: CASSIGDRTFYGYTF. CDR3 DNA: TGTGCCAGTAGTATAGGGGACAGGACCTTCTATGGCTACACCTTC.

The CDR3 here is CASSDGQGAGGYTF. The DNA for the CDR3 is TGTGCCAGCAGTGACGGCCAGGGGGCTGGTGGCTACACCTTC. The chain recombines TRBV6-4 with TRBJ1-2; 8 nucleotides match TRBD1. Germline V CDR1 and CDR2: MRHNA, SNTAGT. V shed 2 bases, J shed 7 bases, and the junction held 6 bases outside the gene matches. The CDR3 contains 14 residues.

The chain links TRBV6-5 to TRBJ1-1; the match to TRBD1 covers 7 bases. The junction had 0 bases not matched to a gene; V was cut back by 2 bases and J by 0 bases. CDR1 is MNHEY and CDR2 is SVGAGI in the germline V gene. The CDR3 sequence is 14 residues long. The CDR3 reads CASSYDRVNTEAFF. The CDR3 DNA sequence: TGTGCCAGCAGTTACGACAGGGTGAACACTGAAGCTTTCTTT.

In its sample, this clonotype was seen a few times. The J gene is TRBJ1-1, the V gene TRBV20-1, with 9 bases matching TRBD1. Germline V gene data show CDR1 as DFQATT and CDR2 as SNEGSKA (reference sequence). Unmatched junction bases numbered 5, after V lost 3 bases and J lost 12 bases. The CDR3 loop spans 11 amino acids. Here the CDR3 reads CSARRGQGTFF. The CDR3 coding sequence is TGCAGTGCTAGGAGGGGACAGGGAACTTTCTTT.

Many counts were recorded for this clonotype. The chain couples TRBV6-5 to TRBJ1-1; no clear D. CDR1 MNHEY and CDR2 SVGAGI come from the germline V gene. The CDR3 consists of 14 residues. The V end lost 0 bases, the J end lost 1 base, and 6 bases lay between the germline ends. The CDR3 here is CASSYSNENTEAFF. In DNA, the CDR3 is TGTGCCAGCAGTTACTCGAACGAGAACACTGAAGCTTTCTTT.

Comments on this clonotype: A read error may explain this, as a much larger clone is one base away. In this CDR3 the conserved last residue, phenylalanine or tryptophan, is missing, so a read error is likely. The CDR3 DNA is TGCGCCAGCAGCCAAGATGACATCGGGGTAAGCACTGAAGCTTTCTCT. It specifies CASSQDDIGVSTEAFS. This chain connects TRBV4-3 to TRBJ1-1, with D uncertain. The length of the CDR3 is 16 residues. Germline assignment: CDR1 LGHNA and CDR2 YSLEER. V shed 0 bases and J shed 4 bases, with 15 bases lying between them.

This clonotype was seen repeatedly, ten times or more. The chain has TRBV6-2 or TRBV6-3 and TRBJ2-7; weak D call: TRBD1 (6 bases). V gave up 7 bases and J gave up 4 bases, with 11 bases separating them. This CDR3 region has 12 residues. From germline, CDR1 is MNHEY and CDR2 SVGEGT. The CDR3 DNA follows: TGTGCCAGCATGGACAGAAGGTACGAGCAGTACTTC. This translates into CASMDRRYEQYF.

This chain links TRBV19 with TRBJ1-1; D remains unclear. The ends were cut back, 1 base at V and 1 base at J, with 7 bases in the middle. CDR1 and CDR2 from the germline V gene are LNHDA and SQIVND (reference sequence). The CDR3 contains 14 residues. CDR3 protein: CASSIAPPNTEAFF. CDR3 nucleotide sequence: TGTGCCAGTAGTATAGCCCCACCGAACACTGAAGCTTTCTTT.

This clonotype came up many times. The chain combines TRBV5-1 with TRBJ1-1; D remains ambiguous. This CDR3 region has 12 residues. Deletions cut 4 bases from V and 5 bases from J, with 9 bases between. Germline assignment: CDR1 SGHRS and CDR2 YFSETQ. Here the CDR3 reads CASSIDGTEAFF. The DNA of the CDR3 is TGCGCCAGCAGCATCGACGGAACTGAAGCTTTCTTT.

The CDR3 nucleotides read TGTGCCAGCAGTGGAGTTGGCGGGGGGGCCACAGATACGCAGTATTTT. Translation gives CASSGVGGGATDTQYF. The chain carries TRBV2 and TRBJ2-3, with 9 bases lining up with TRBD2. The CDR3 totals 16 residues. V shed 4 bases and J 2 bases; nucleotides not matched to a gene: 7. In germline, CDR1 is SNHLY, CDR2 FYNNEI.

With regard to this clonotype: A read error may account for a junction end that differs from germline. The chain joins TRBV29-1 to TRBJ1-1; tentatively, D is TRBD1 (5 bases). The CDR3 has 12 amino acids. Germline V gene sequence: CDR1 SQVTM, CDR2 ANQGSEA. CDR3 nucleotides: TGCAGCGTTGTGGGGGAGCGCACTGAAGCTCTCTTT. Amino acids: CSVVGERTEALF.

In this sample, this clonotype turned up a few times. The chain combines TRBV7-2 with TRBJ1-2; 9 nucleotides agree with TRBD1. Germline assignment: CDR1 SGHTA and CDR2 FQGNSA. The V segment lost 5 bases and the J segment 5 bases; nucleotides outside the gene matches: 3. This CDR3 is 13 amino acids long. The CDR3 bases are TGTGCCAGCAGCCGGGACAGGGTTTATGGCTACACCTTC. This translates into CASSRDRVYGYTF. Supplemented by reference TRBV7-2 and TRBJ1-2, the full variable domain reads GAGVSQSPSNKVTEKGKDVELRCDPISGHTALYWYRQSLGQGLEFLIYFQGNSAPDKSGLPSDRFSAERTGGSVSTLTIQRTQQEDSAVYLCASSRDRVYGYTFGSGTRLTVV.

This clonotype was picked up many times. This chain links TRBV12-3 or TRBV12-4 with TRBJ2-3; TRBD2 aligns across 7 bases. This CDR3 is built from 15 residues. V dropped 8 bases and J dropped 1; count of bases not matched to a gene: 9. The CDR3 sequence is CASSAAGLRTDTQYF. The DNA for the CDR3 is TGTGCCAGCTCCGCGGCGGGACTACGCACAGATACGCAGTATTTT.

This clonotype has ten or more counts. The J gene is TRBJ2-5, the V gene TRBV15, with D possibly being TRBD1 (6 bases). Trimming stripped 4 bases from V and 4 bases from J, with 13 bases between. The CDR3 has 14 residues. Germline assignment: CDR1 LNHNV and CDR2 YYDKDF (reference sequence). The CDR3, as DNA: TGTGCCACCAGCATCCACAGGGTTGTAGAGACCCAGTACTTC. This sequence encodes CATSIHRVVETQYF.

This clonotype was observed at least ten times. This CDR3 is CASSPPGSNQPQHF. For the CDR3, the DNA is TGTGCCAGCTCACCACCAGGGAGCAATCAGCCCCAGCATTTT. The J gene is TRBJ1-5, the V gene TRBV18, with D unresolved. Germline assignment: CDR1 KGHSH and CDR2 LQKENI. The CDR3 sequence is 14 residues long. V lost 0 bases to trimming and J lost 1 base, with 4 bases between them.

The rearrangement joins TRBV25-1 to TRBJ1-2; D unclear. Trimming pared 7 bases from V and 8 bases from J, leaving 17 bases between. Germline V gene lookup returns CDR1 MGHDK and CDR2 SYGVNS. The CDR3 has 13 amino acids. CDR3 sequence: CASKGRRKGGYTF. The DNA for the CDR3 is TGTGCCAGCAAAGGCAGGAGAAAGGGCGGCTACACCTTC.

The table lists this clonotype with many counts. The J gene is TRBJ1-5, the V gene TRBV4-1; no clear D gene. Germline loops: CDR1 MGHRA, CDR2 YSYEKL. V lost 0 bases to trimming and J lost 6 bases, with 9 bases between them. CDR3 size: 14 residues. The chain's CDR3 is CASSQDPVGQPQHF. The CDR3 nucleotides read TGCGCCAGCAGCCAAGATCCGGTTGGTCAGCCCCAGCATTTT.

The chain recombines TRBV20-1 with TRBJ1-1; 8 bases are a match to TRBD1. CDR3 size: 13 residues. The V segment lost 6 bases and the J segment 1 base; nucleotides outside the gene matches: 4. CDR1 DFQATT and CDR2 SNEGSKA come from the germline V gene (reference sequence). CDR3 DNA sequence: TGCAGTGCGAGGACAGGGTCGAACACTGAAGCTTTCTTT. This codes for CSARTGSNTEAFF.

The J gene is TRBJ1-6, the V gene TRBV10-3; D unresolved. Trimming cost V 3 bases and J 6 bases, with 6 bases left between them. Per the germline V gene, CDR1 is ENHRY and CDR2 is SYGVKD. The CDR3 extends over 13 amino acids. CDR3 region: CAISEEGNSPLHF. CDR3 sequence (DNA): TGTGCCATCAGTGAAGAGGGTAATTCACCCCTCCACTTT.

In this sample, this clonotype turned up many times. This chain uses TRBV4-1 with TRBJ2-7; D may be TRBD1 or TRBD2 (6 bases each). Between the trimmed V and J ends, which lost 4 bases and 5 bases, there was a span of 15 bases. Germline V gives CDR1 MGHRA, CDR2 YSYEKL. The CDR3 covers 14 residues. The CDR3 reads CASSRGAGVDEQYF. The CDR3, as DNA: TGCGCCAGCAGCCGGGGGGCAGGGGTTGACGAGCAGTACTTC.

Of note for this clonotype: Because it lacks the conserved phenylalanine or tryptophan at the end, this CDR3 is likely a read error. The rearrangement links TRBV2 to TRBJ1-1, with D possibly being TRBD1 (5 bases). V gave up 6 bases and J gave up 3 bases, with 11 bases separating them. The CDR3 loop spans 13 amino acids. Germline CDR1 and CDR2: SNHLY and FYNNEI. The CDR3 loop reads CASRQGSHTEAFI. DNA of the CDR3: TGTGCCAGCAGGCAGGGATCGCACACTGAAGCTTTCATT.

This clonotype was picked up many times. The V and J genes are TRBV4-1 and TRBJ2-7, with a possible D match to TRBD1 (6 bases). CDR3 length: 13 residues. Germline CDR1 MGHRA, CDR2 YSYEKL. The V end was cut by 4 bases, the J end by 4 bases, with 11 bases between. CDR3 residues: CASSPDRTYEQYF. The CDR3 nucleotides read TGCGCCAGCAGCCCGGACAGAACTTACGAGCAGTACTTC.

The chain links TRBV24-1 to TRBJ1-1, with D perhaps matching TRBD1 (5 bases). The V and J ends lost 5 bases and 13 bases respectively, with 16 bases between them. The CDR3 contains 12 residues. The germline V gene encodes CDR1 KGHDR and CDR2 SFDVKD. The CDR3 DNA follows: TGTGCCACCAGTGGTAACGACAGAAGAGTTTTCTTT. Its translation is CATSGNDRRVFF.

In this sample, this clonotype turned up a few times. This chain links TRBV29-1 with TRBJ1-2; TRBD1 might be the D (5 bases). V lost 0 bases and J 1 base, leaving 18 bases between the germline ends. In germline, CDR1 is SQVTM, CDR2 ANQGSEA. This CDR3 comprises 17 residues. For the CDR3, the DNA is TGCAGCGTTGAAGAAGTGCTGGGGACGGTGGGTAACTATGGCTACACCTTC. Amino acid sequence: CSVEEVLGTVGNYGYTF.

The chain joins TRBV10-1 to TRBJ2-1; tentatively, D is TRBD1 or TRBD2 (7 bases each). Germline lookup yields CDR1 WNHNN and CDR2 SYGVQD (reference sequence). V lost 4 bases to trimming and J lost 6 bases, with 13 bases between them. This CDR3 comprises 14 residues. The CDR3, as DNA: TGCGCCAGCAGTGTGGAGCGGGACAGCAATGAGCAGTTCTTC. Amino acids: CASSVERDSNEQFF.

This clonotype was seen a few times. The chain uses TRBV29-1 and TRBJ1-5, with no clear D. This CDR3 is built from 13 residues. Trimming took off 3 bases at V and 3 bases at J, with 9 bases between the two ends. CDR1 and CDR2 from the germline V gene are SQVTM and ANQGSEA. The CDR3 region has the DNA TGCAGCGTTGATATGGGTTCCAATCAGCCCCAGCATTTT. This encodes CSVDMGSNQPQHF.

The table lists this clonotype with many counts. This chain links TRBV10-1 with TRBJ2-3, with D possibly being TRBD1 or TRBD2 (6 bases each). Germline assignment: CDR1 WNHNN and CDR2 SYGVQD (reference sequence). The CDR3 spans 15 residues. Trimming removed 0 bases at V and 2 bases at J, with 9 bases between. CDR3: CASSESGGHTDTQYF. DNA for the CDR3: TGCGCCAGCAGTGAGTCCGGGGGACACACAGATACGCAGTATTTT.

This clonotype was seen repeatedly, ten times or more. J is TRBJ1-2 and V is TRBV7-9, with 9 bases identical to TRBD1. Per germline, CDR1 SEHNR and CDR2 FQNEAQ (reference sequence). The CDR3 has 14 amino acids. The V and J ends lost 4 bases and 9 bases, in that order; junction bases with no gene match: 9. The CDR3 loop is CASSSGTGIFSYTF. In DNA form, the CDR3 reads TGTGCCAGCAGCTCCGGGACAGGGATCTTTAGCTACACCTTC.

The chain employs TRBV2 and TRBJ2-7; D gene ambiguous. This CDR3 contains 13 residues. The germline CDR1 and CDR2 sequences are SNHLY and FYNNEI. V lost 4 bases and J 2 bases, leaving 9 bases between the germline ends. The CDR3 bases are TGTGCCAGCAGTGTGGGCGCGCCCTACGAGCAGTACTTC. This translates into CASSVGAPYEQYF.